This entry describes one T cell receptor beta chain. This clone was found a few times. It has no known antigen specificity. Base quality data are lacking; no much larger clone is found one base away. The cohort was made up of roughly 670 healthy bone marrow donors. At the time of sampling, all cohort members were nominally healthy, though unrecorded immune exposures were likely present. The donor tested CMV seropositive and was one of the 289 seropositive cohort members. A peripheral blood sample was provided by each donor, and peripheral blood mononuclear cells were used for TCR beta sequencing. The Qiagen DNeasy Blood Extraction Kit was used to extract genomic DNA from the blood cell samples. The data belong to a study of cytomegalovirus exposure and HLA in healthy donors (dated by TCRdb to the late 2010s). Regarding the complete study: According to an earlier analysis of 550 to 700 of the donors, roughly 180 million T cells yielded some 110 million unique TCR beta sequences and approximately 300 Gb of sequence data. An early release covering 550 to 700 HLA-typed donors comprised approximately 290 gigabases of sequencing data and 65 million to 100 million unique TCR sequences. The genetic ancestry cluster associated with self-reported Caucasian donors included over 80% of the roughly 400 genotyped donors. The study was designed to test whether signatures of past pathogen exposure could be identified by cataloging public T cell receptors. The study profiled the T cell repertoires of under 850 subjects by immunosequencing and related them to cytomegalovirus serostatus. Besides the first cohort of roughly 640 subjects, a separate validation cohort made up of about 120 different subjects was used. To predict cytomegalovirus infection status, the study combined high-throughput TCR immunosequencing, statistical association of individual TCRs with disease status, and machine learning. A later analysis re-examined previously published TCR beta repertoires from about 670 donors and added high-resolution HLA genotyping to investigate patterns of TCR occurrence. Rather than drawing on any new phenotypic data, the later analysis identified candidate immune exposures from TCR beta sequences and the way those sequences occurred across donors. In an earlier analysis of 587 of the donors, high-throughput TCR beta sequencing was used to judge whether each TCR beta V gene segment behaved as functional or pseudogenic. Donor age, sex, ethnicity and CMV serostatus were compiled together with the repertoire data. In a later genetic analysis, genome-wide SNP genotypes for about three fifths of the 666 donors were used, and that subset was treated as a discovery cohort. All discovery cohort repertoires had been generated using a single sequencing platform. Both class I and class II loci were covered by HLA typing, at four-digit resolution. Typing coverage differed by locus: A, B, C, DRB1 and DQB1 were typed in roughly 620-630 donors, DQA1 in about 500, DPA1 in some 570, and DPB1 in 450 to 490. Four to six DR-DQ haplotypes were handled as single units for association and clustering, since linkage in the cohort was strong. Among over 350 genotyped donors of the cohort, an average of about 240,000 unique TCR beta nucleotide sequences were sequenced per donor, roughly 20% of them non-productive. On the study overall, not on this receptor specifically: In a later analysis, TCR association rates were found to vary across HLA loci, with the most associated TCRs seen for DRB1 alleles and the fewest for HLA-C alleles. In the study, roughly 160 TCR beta chains were listed as associated with cytomegalovirus. Presence/absence analyses assumed roughly uniform sequencing depth across donors, an assumption that may not hold. An association between a missense DCLRE1C variant and V-gene and J-gene trimming of TCR beta chains was found in a later genetic analysis and replicated in an independent cohort. In a later analysis, most CMV-associated TCR beta chains were found to appear HLA-restricted, with HLA associations seemingly driven largely by CMV exposure. A further reported finding was that TCR beta sequences accurately predicted the HLA-A and HLA-B alleles for most subjects in the first cohort. The only immune exposure information available for the cohort was CMV serostatus. At a false discovery rate of 0.05, a later analysis linked 16,951 TCR beta sequences to specific HLA alleles. When HLA alleles, especially DR and DQ, strongly co-occurred, TCR associations were difficult to assign to individual alleles. A few of the identified cytomegalovirus-associated TCR beta chains were confirmed in vitro to be specific for cytomegalovirus antigens. The classifier was reported to diagnose cytomegalovirus status with high specificity and sensitivity in both the original cohort and the validation cohort. The cohort was sequenced for TCR beta chains only, and without alpha or paired-chain data the features that could be detected were limited. Broadly in line with IMGT annotations, most TCR beta V segments showed up in productive rearrangements about 87% or about 30% of the time in an earlier analysis of roughly 590 of the donors. In a later analysis, HLA-associated TCR beta chains showed more clonal expansion and lower generation probabilities than non-associated chains that were equally common. Correlated functional status among segregating V segments might reflect linkage disequilibrium, but an unknown experimental factor could not be ruled out. Across donors, most TCR sequences were observed very rarely, whereas some public TCRs were present in many individuals. The 87-base-pair reads could not distinguish some IMGT-functional V segments, including TRBV6-2 and TRBV6-3, so those segments were excluded. According to a later analysis, parvovirus B19, influenza, CMV and Epstein-Barr virus appeared linked to several top co-occurrence clusters. A group of highly shared sequence variants was considered likely to be a technical artifact of the sequencing pipeline. HLA typing was unavailable for some donors at each locus, so association tests used only the typed subset. Some 15 rarely observed V segments, including chromosome 9 orphons, were excluded from the earlier analysis of several hundred of the donors because counts were too low. The authors suggested that the approach could potentially be extended to other disease states and immunological phenotypes. In a later genetic analysis, fewer N-insertions in productive TCRs were reported among donors in an Asian-associated ancestry cluster than the roughly 640-donor mean.

Libraries were prepared through the immunoSEQ multiplex PCR assay. A mixture of 60 forward primers for TCR Vbeta segments and 13 reverse primers for TCR Jbeta segments was used in the multiplex PCR. Amplification of the CDR3 region of rearranged TCR beta genes was performed with a multiplex PCR assay on genomic DNA. On the Illumina HiSeq System, the amplified TCR beta libraries were sequenced as 87-base-pair reads. The source study handled its data this way. Across the 500 to 750 repertoires, a later analysis counted around 80 million unique TCR beta chains, 9 million to 14 million of which were shared by at least two donors. To remove PCR and sequencing errors, raw reads were error-corrected and collapsed into unique sequences using a nearest-neighbor algorithm that merged closely related sequences. Alignment of CDR3 sequences to IMGT reference sequences was used to assign V, D and J gene segments. For a sequence to be retained, a match of at least six nucleotides to both a V gene segment and a J gene segment was required. A rearrangement counted as productive if the CDR3 had no stop codons and remained in frame with V and J, and every other rearrangement counted as non-productive. Following IMGT convention, CDR3 was defined as the stretch from the second conserved V-encoded cysteine to the conserved J-encoded phenylalanine. The earlier analysis of about 590 of the donors excluded sequences that lacked an unambiguous match to a single V gene segment. An earlier analysis of 587 of the donors classified V segments as functional when productive rearrangements were above 56.7% and as segregating when the standard deviation between donors was above 5%. A statistical classification framework was built to diagnose cytomegalovirus status from the catalog of TCR beta chain sequences. In a later analysis, V and J genes were assigned by comparing TCR nucleotide sequences against IMGT/GENE-DB human TR gene sequences. A later analysis assigned CDR3 sequences and most-parsimonious VDJ recombination scenarios with the TCRdist pipeline. In a later analysis, each TCR beta chain was defined by its CDR3 amino acid sequence together with its V-gene family, and reads lacking a unique V-gene family were excluded. As a way to deal with suspected cross-contamination and a sequencing artifact, a later analysis dropped approximately 590 nucleotide sequences that were highly shared and had low generation probability. In a later analysis, a clonal expansion index was calculated for each public chain from normalized within-repertoire ranks of inferred template counts. A later analysis computed generation probabilities with a VDJ recombination model fitted to out-of-frame rearrangements, and checked the results against IGoR. In a later analysis, hypergeometric tests were used to score TCR-TCR, TCR-HLA and TCR-CMV co-occurrence, with a repertoire-size bias correction applied to TCR pairs. False discovery rates were estimated in a later analysis by permuting HLA or CMV assignments 20 times. In a later analysis, co-occurring TCRs were grouped with DBSCAN, and TCRdist sequence similarity was added when clustering was performed within HLA-allele-positive subsets. Co-occurrence clustering excluded repertoires with fewer than 30,000 or more than 120,000 public chains, plus five with anomalous nucleotide sharing. As stored in TCRdb, this immuneACCESS dataset retains in-frame rearrangements with V and J assigned. A fraction of the clones does not appear; measured against another copy, unresolved V genes explain less than half of the discrepancy, and the remainder lacks a known reason. That table supplies the V and J calls and clone size; D and trimming were determined from the DNA. The sample table contains fewer than 150,000 clones; only one count was recorded for around 73% of them. Of the sample, 5.4% is held by the ten largest clones.

From its cysteine to its phenylalanine, the CDR3 spans 12 amino acids. The read is trimmed to its CDR3 DNA, 36 bases read in frame from base 1. V and J are truncated by 2 bases and 6 bases respectively, leaving an intervening sequence of 7 bases. Taken from the germline V gene, the CDR1 and CDR2 loops are KGHSH and LQKENI. This clonotype was obtained from a woman aged 25-40 years in good health and CMV-seropositive. This chain joins TRBV18 to TRBJ1-1, with the D gene too uncertain to name. Sequenced: PBMCs. The CDR3 region reads CASSPSEAEAFF. The DNA sequence is TGTGCCAGCTCACCATCGGAGGCTGAAGCTTTCTTT.